The subject of this entry is one TCR beta chain. This clonotype was seen many times. Its antigen is unknown. No much larger clone is present one base from it, and per-base qualities are unavailable. CDR1 is given as MDHEN and CDR2 as SYDVKM, both from the germline V gene. From cysteine to phenylalanine, the CDR3 is 15 amino acids long. The only DNA kept is the CDR3, 45 bases in frame from the first base. V is shortened by 6 bases, J by 4 bases, and the region joining them spans 18 bases. These data belong to a study of T cells in Graves' hyperthyroidism and ophthalmopathy (dated by TCRdb to the late 2010s). Turning to the overall study: Peripheral blood was collected at initial diagnosis, before any treatment. A discovery cohort of roughly 100 patients, fewer than 50 with Graves' ophthalmopathy and 55 to 65 with stable Graves' hyperthyroidism, was used to find distinguishing TCR V-J signatures. Prospective prediction of ophthalmopathy was tested in an independent validation cohort consisting of 18 hyperthyroidism patients and 15 or so patients who later progressed to ophthalmopathy. The approximately 97 discovery patients were randomly divided into training and test sets at a 7:3 ratio. Thyroid tissue and blood T-cell repertoires from roughly 6 Graves' hyperthyroidism patients were also compared in the study. Following sampling, methimazole starting at 30 mg daily was given to hyperthyroidism patients, and high-dose intravenous methylprednisolone was given to ophthalmopathy patients. The paper reports TCR Vbeta CDR3 sequencing of approximately 140 peripheral blood samples: around 45 ophthalmopathy, under 85 hyperthyroidism and around 17 progressor patients.

Graves' hyperthyroidism was defined as stable when no progression to ophthalmopathy occurred over 18 months of follow-up. The hyperthyroidism patients were between 18 and 65 years old and newly diagnosed, with a disease duration of less than 2 months. The study excluded patients with uncontrolled infections, other autoimmune diseases, pregnancy or lactation. Diagnoses were established on the basis of clinical symptoms, serum thyroxine and TRAb, thyroid ultrasound, and orbital computed tomography. Ficoll-Paque density gradient centrifugation was used to isolate PBMCs from 8 to 10 ml of fresh peripheral blood. Total RNA was extracted with Trizol reagent, and quality was checked on an Agilent 2100 Bioanalyzer. The TCR beta CDR3 regions were amplified from the RNA transcripts. For the first round of RT-PCR on the TCR CDR3, the HTBI primer set was used together with the Qiagen OneStep RT-PCR kit. A second multiplex PCR round built the libraries, followed by size selection and purification. Libraries were sequenced paired-end with 100 bp reads on an Illumina HiSeq2000. The study's processing was this. Raw data were processed with SOAPnuke, discarding reads with adapters, uncalled bases, mean Phred below 15, or no exact constant-primer or identifier match. COPE v1.2.5 was used to merge the high-quality paired reads, and each unique nucleotide sequence was defined as a clonotype. MiTCR v1.1 was used to align clonotypes to the IMGT TRBV, TRBD and TRBJ reference segments. Analysis was restricted to V-J combinations with a frequency above 0.0001, which covered roughly 99% of repertoires. A TCS score was defined as the ratio between F50 (clonal expansion) and ExV (chaos), using BLOSUM62-based TCRdist between CDR3 peptides within each V-J. Welch's t-statistics and random forest reduced fewer than 600 V-J features to 13, which were used in a naive Bayes classifier (R e1071). The raw public data were reprocessed by TCRdb itself: fastp quality trimming at Q25, MiXCR clonotype calling, in-frame beta chains only. For every CDR3 protein sequence, its rows merge into one entry that carries the most common genes and DNA. TCRdb, rather than the study authors, made the V and J calls. Present in this sample are roughly 630,000 distinct CDR3 sequences, approximately 15% of which were seen just once. The ten largest make up less than 9.5% of the sample.

Study-wide findings and limitations: Most expanded thyroid clonotypes (frequency above 0.001) were also detected in blood, suggesting blood repertoires may reflect thyroid immune responses. No statistical method was used to set the sample size in advance, and investigators knew the group allocation. In validation, the model predicted progression to ophthalmopathy with approximately 71% sensitivity and around 72% specificity, a median of roughly seven months before onset. In cross-validation, a model built on a 13 V-J signature told ophthalmopathy apart from stable hyperthyroidism with approximately 90% sensitivity and 81% to 82% specificity, and in testing the same model reached 80%/75%.

Input material: blood. This sequence was found in a woman under 40 with Graves' hyperthyroidism. The sequence is built from TRBV28 and TRBJ1-1; the D gene lacks a confident call. The CDR3 region reads CASSRRGVATTEAFF. The sequenced DNA is TGTGCCAGCAGCCGCCGCGGGGTAGCCACCACTGAAGCTTTCTTT.